The source of this T cell receptor (beta chain) is a study of T cell changes during pregnancy in multiple sclerosis. CDR3 size: 17 residues. The V and J ends lost 4 bases and 4 bases, in that order; junction bases with no gene match: 13. Germline CDR1 and CDR2: KGHSY and FQNENV. Clones were read by immunoSEQ multiplex PCR, and TCRdb kept only the in-frame ones, dropping some. The sample contains tens of thousands of clones, 80% to 95% of which appear only once. This sequence joins TRBV16 and TRBJ2-7; 10 bases are shared with TRBD2. This sequence originates from a female donor with multiple sclerosis, enrolled in a pregnancy study. Source: CD4+ T cells from peripheral blood mononuclear cells, taken after pregnancy. In DNA, the CDR3 is TGTGCCAGCAGCCTTCTAGCGGGAGTAAGTTCTGTTTACGAGCAGTACTTC. Amino acids: CASSLLAGVSSVYEQYF.